This T cell receptor beta chain was sequenced in a study of blood T cell repertoires in COVID-19. V lost 0 bases and J lost 8; bases outside the gene matches: 6. This CDR3 spans 16 amino acids. Germline CDR1 SGHRS, CDR2 YFSETQ. Repertoires were generated with immunoSEQ multiplex PCR, while TCRdb's copy carries only in-frame clones and drops some. The sample records about 160,000 clones, around 80% being singletons. The participants were between about 18 and 89 years old and came from some 23 US areas. Cohorts were assigned according to the clinical history that participants reported. What the recovered Cohort 3 donors had was two negative PCRs, clearance, or symptom resolution.

The specimen was PBMCs or T cells enriched from blood (not recorded which). The rearrangement links TRBV5-1 to TRBJ1-4; 11 nucleotides line up with TRBD1. The receptor comes from a man aged 45-60 years who had recovered from COVID-19. This chain's CDR3 is CASSLATRTGGEKLFF. In DNA form, the CDR3 reads TGCGCCAGCAGCTTGGCCACAAGGACAGGGGGCGAAAAACTGTTTTTT. The full variable domain, its missing parts supplied by reference TRBV5-1 and TRBJ1-4, is KAGVTQTPRYLIKTRGQQVTLSCSPISGHRSVSWYQQTPGQGLQFLFEYFSETQRNKGNFPGRFSGRQFSNSRSEMNVSTLELGDSALYLCASSLATRTGGEKLFFGSGTQLSVL.